The T cell receptor (beta chain) under discussion was sequenced for a study of blood T cell repertoires in COVID-19. As for the study in general: Samples taken during acute and convalescent COVID-19 were collected in the United States, Italy and Spain.

Followed over time, Seattle patients had been enrolled while infection was active. The method was immunoSEQ multiplex PCR; TCRdb's version includes in-frame clones alone and lacks a portion of them. Of about 350,000 clones listed, approximately 89% are singletons. J gave up 4 bases and V 1 base, and 4 bases lay outside the gene matches. Looked up from germline, CDR1 is SGHRS and CDR2 is YFSETQ. The CDR3 extends over 15 amino acids. The receptor comes from a woman between 55 and 75 years old with COVID-19, enrolled during active disease. This sequence joins TRBV5-1 and TRBJ2-1; 8 bases match TRBD2. The sequencing input was peripheral blood. CDR3 residues: CASSLWLAGYNEQFF. For the CDR3, the DNA is TGCGCCAGCAGCTTGTGGCTAGCGGGTTACAATGAGCAGTTCTTC.